This record looks at one TCR beta chain sequence and its context. The entry originates in a study of T cells expressing NK-cell markers. The CDR3 spans 15 residues. No DNA is given; TCRdb re-called the 5' RACE reads and lists each CDR3 protein once. This listing includes 400,000 to 550,000 distinct CDR3 sequences. The chain combines TRBV12-3 or TRBV12-4 with TRBJ2-3; as DNA is missing, the TRBD2 call by TCRdb cannot be tested. The sample consisted of blood T cells: a sorted CD56 or NKG2C T cell subset, CD4+ or CD8+ T cells, or bulk PBMC T cells (not recorded which). This receptor was identified in a woman aged 18 to 75 in good health. CDR3 residues: CASSLDGLAVDTQYF.